The rows below give T cell receptor beta chains drawn from one sample of a study of CD8 T cells in Susac syndrome. TCRdb redid the calling of the immunoSEQ multiplex PCR reads with MiXCR, one entry per CDR3 protein. The data show 77,000 or so distinct CDR3 sequences, about 95% seen once. Sequenced sample: CD8+ T cells from PBMCs. The origin of the receptors is a human donor with multiple sclerosis. Each CDR3 is given with its conserved first and last residue. D genes are given only for firm matches. Some rows have no size entry. The others give once, few or many, or a class for an expanded clone.

clone size: once; J gene: TRBJ2-5; V gene: TRBV12-3/TRBV12-4; D gene: TRBD1; CDR3 DNA: TGTGCCAGCCACGCACCCGGGACAGCCCAAGAGACCCAGTACTTC; CDR3 protein: CASHAPGTAQETQYF
clone size: -; J gene: TRBJ2-7; V gene: TRBV7-9; D gene: TRBD2; CDR3 DNA: TGTGCCAGCAGCTCTGGGACTATCGAGCAGTACTTC; CDR3 protein: CASSSGTIEQYF
clone size: once; J gene: TRBJ1-2; V gene: TRBV27; D gene: -; CDR3 DNA: TGTGCCAGCAGTTTATCGGCGACGACAGCCTACACCTTC; CDR3 protein: CASSLSATTAYTF
clone size: -; J gene: TRBJ2-7; V gene: TRBV18; D gene: TRBD1; CDR3 DNA: TGTGCCAGCAAGGGGGACAGTACCTACGAGCAGTACTTC; CDR3 protein: CASKGDSTYEQYF
clone size: -; J gene: TRBJ2-2; V gene: TRBV29-1; D gene: -; CDR3 DNA: TGCAGCGTTGACAGCTACACCGGGGAGCTGTTTTTT; CDR3 protein: CSVDSYTGELFF
clone size: -; J gene: TRBJ1-2; V gene: TRBV12-3/TRBV12-4; D gene: -; CDR3 DNA: TGTGCCAGCAGCTTCTCACAGCCGTATAATGGCTACACCTTC; CDR3 protein: CASSFSQPYNGYTF
clone size: -; J gene: TRBJ2-1; V gene: TRBV7-8; D gene: -; CDR3 DNA: TGTGCCAGCAGCTTATATAGGGAGTTCTACAATGAGCAGTTCTTC; CDR3 protein: CASSLYREFYNEQFF
clone size: -; J gene: TRBJ1-4; V gene: TRBV7-9; D gene: TRBD1; CDR3 DNA: TGTGCCAGCAGCCACTGGACAGGGAGGGATGAAAAACTGTTTTTT; CDR3 protein: CASSHWTGRDEKLFF
clone size: -; J gene: TRBJ2-3; V gene: TRBV18; D gene: -; CDR3 DNA: TGTGCCAGCTCCCCTCGTGGGAGGCCGGGCTTAGATTTT; CDR3 protein: CASSPRGRPGLDF
clone size: once; J gene: TRBJ1-1; V gene: TRBV9; D gene: TRBD1; CDR3 DNA: TGTGCCAGCAGCGACCCGCTCCGACAGGGAAAGCGGGGAATGAACACTGAAGCTTTCTTT; CDR3 protein: CASSDPLRQGKRGMNTEAFF
clone size: -; J gene: TRBJ1-4; V gene: TRBV29-1; D gene: -; CDR3 DNA: TGCAGCGTTGGATCGCGGGGGACAACTAATGAAAAACTGTTTTTT; CDR3 protein: CSVGSRGTTNEKLFF
clone size: once; J gene: TRBJ1-5; V gene: TRBV6-5; D gene: -; CDR3 DNA: TGTGCCAGCAGTTACTCGGGGGGAACGGGCCAGCCCCAGCATTTT; CDR3 protein: CASSYSGGTGQPQHF
clone size: -; J gene: TRBJ1-1; V gene: TRBV5-1; D gene: -; CDR3 DNA: TGCGCCAGCAGCTTTGATATGAACACTGAAGCTTTCTTT; CDR3 protein: CASSFDMNTEAFF
clone size: -; J gene: TRBJ2-6; V gene: TRBV5-1; D gene: -; CDR3 DNA: TGCGCCAGCAGCTCGTCAAGGCCCGGGGCGCACGGGGCCAACGTCCCGACTTTC; CDR3 protein: CASSSSRPGAHGANVPTF
clone size: once; J gene: TRBJ2-7; V gene: TRBV6-5; D gene: -; CDR3 DNA: TGTGCCAGCAGTTACTCGCGTCTAGCGCTCAGCTCCTACGAGCAGTACTTC; CDR3 protein: CASSYSRLALSSYEQYF
clone size: -; J gene: TRBJ1-5; V gene: TRBV19; D gene: -; CDR3 DNA: TGTGCCAGTACCCCAGGGGACCCTCAGCCCCAGCATTTT; CDR3 protein: CASTPGDPQPQHF
clone size: once; J gene: TRBJ2-5; V gene: TRBV6-6; D gene: -; CDR3 DNA: TGTGCCAGCAGTTACTCGGCGGCAGGTCCTGGGGAGACCCAGTACTTC; CDR3 protein: CASSYSAAGPGETQYF
clone size: -; J gene: TRBJ2-7; V gene: TRBV6-2/TRBV6-3; D gene: -; CDR3 DNA: TGTGCCAGCAGTGCCACGTGGGACGAGCAGTACTTC; CDR3 protein: CASSATWDEQYF
clone size: -; J gene: TRBJ2-7; V gene: TRBV10-2; D gene: -; CDR3 DNA: TGCGCCAGCAGTGAGTTTTTTGGGGAGCAGTACTTC; CDR3 protein: CASSEFFGEQYF
clone size: -; J gene: TRBJ2-7; V gene: TRBV30; D gene: -; CDR3 DNA: TGTGCCTGGAGTGTACTAGGGGGATTGGCCGGAGGCGAGCAGTACTTC; CDR3 protein: CAWSVLGGLAGGEQYF
clone size: -; J gene: TRBJ1-5; V gene: TRBV6-2/TRBV6-3; D gene: -; CDR3 DNA: TGTGCCAGCAGTTACTCCGGGACGGGCAATCAGCCCCAGCATTTT; CDR3 protein: CASSYSGTGNQPQHF
clone size: -; J gene: TRBJ2-3; V gene: TRBV4-1; D gene: -; CDR3 DNA: TGCGCCAGCAGCCACGACACGAGCACAGATACGCAGTATTTT; CDR3 protein: CASSHDTSTDTQYF
clone size: -; J gene: TRBJ2-7; V gene: TRBV5-4; D gene: TRBD2; CDR3 DNA: TGTGCCAGCAGCGGACGAAGCGGGGCCCACTACGAGCAGTACTTC; CDR3 protein: CASSGRSGAHYEQYF
clone size: -; J gene: TRBJ1-5; V gene: TRBV19; D gene: -; CDR3 DNA: TGTGCCAGTAGTGCAAGCGTAGATCAGCCCCAGCATTTT; CDR3 protein: CASSASVDQPQHF
clone size: -; J gene: TRBJ1-2; V gene: TRBV6-5; D gene: -; CDR3 DNA: TGTGCCAGCAGTTACGGCAGAAACTATGGCTACACCTTC; CDR3 protein: CASSYGRNYGYTF
clone size: once; J gene: TRBJ2-7; V gene: TRBV4-1; D gene: TRBD1; CDR3 DNA: TGCGCCAGCAGCCAAGGGGGACAGGGACCCTACGAGCAGTACTTC; CDR3 protein: CASSQGGQGPYEQYF
clone size: -; J gene: TRBJ1-1; V gene: TRBV27; D gene: TRBD1; CDR3 DNA: TGTGCCAGCAGTTTTGGACAGGGGCGAACTGAAGCTTTCTTT; CDR3 protein: CASSFGQGRTEAFF
clone size: -; J gene: TRBJ1-1; V gene: TRBV10-3; D gene: TRBD1; CDR3 DNA: TGTGCCATCGGAGGACAGGGAAAAGGCACTGAAGCTTTCTTT; CDR3 protein: CAIGGQGKGTEAFF
clone size: -; J gene: TRBJ2-7; V gene: TRBV7-9; D gene: -; CDR3 DNA: TGTGCCAGCAGCCTCGGACCAGACGAGCAGTACTTC; CDR3 protein: CASSLGPDEQYF
clone size: once; J gene: TRBJ1-1; V gene: TRBV27; D gene: -; CDR3 DNA: TGTGCCAGCAGTTTACACGCAGGGACCACTGAAGCTTTCTTT; CDR3 protein: CASSLHAGTTEAFF
clone size: -; J gene: TRBJ1-2; V gene: TRBV19; D gene: -; CDR3 DNA: TGTGCCAGTAGTCCTTCGGATTCCTACGGCTACACCTTC; CDR3 protein: CASSPSDSYGYTF
clone size: -; J gene: TRBJ2-3; V gene: TRBV30; D gene: -; CDR3 DNA: TGTGCCTGGAGAGCAGGGGGCACAGATACGCAGTATTTT; CDR3 protein: CAWRAGGTDTQYF
clone size: -; J gene: TRBJ2-3; V gene: TRBV5-1; D gene: -; CDR3 DNA: TGCGCCAGCAGCTTAGTCCTGGATAGTGATACGCAGTATTTT; CDR3 protein: CASSLVLDSDTQYF
clone size: -; J gene: TRBJ1-2; V gene: TRBV29-1; D gene: -; CDR3 DNA: TGCAGCGTTTCTCAGGGGCCGACTGGCTACACCTTC; CDR3 protein: CSVSQGPTGYTF
clone size: -; J gene: TRBJ2-7; V gene: TRBV3-1; D gene: -; CDR3 DNA: TGTGCCAGCAGCCAAGAAGTGGCGGGCGTTTCGGGCTACGAGCAGTACTTC; CDR3 protein: CASSQEVAGVSGYEQYF
clone size: -; J gene: TRBJ1-1; V gene: TRBV4-2; D gene: -; CDR3 DNA: TGTGCCAGCAGCCAAGGACAGCGGATTATTGAAGCTTTCTTT; CDR3 protein: CASSQGQRIIEAFF
clone size: once; J gene: TRBJ1-1; V gene: TRBV7-6; D gene: TRBD1; CDR3 DNA: TGTGCCAGCAGCTCCCGACAGGGGATATTGAACACTGAAGCTTTCTTT; CDR3 protein: CASSSRQGILNTEAFF
clone size: -; J gene: TRBJ2-7; V gene: TRBV7-9; D gene: TRBD1; CDR3 DNA: TGTGCCAGCAGCCCAACGCCCGGGACAGTACCCTACGAGCAGTACTTC; CDR3 protein: CASSPTPGTVPYEQYF
clone size: -; J gene: TRBJ2-5; V gene: TRBV7-9; D gene: TRBD1; CDR3 DNA: TGTGCCAGCACCCCAAGGCAGGGGGCGGGAGAGACCCAGTACTTC; CDR3 protein: CASTPRQGAGETQYF
clone size: -; J gene: TRBJ1-2; V gene: TRBV29-1; D gene: -; CDR3 DNA: TGCAGCGTGGGGCGGGAGTTTAACTATGGCTACACCTTC; CDR3 protein: CSVGREFNYGYTF
clone size: once; J gene: TRBJ1-4; V gene: TRBV7-9; D gene: TRBD1; CDR3 DNA: TGTGCCAGCAGCTACGGGACAGGGGGGAATGAAAAACTGTTTTTT; CDR3 protein: CASSYGTGGNEKLFF
clone size: -; J gene: TRBJ1-2; V gene: TRBV7-2; D gene: -; CDR3 DNA: TGTGCCAGCAGCTTAGTAGCGCGGGGGGATGGCTACACCTTC; CDR3 protein: CASSLVARGDGYTF
clone size: -; J gene: TRBJ2-5; V gene: TRBV7-8; D gene: -; CDR3 DNA: TGTGCCAGCAGCTCCACGGGGGAGACCCAGTACTTC; CDR3 protein: CASSSTGETQYF
clone size: once; J gene: TRBJ2-7; V gene: TRBV12-3/TRBV12-4; D gene: -; CDR3 DNA: TGTGCCAGCAACGCCGGGGGCTACGAGCAGTACTTC; CDR3 protein: CASNAGGYEQYF
clone size: once; J gene: TRBJ1-1; V gene: TRBV27; D gene: -; CDR3 DNA: TGTGCCAGCAGTTTGCTGACCGGGGAAGCTTTCTTT; CDR3 protein: CASSLLTGEAFF
clone size: -; J gene: TRBJ2-7; V gene: TRBV29-1; D gene: -; CDR3 DNA: TGCAGCGTTGAAGAGGGACTGACAGGGACCTACGAGCAGTACTTC; CDR3 protein: CSVEEGLTGTYEQYF
clone size: -; J gene: TRBJ2-1; V gene: TRBV6-4; D gene: -; CDR3 DNA: TGTGCCAGCAGTGAACTCCCCTCGGAGCCAAATGAGCAGTTCTTC; CDR3 protein: CASSELPSEPNEQFF
clone size: -; J gene: TRBJ2-5; V gene: TRBV2; D gene: TRBD2; CDR3 DNA: TGTGCCAGCAGTGAGGATAGCGGGAGTCTGGAGACCCAGTACTTC; CDR3 protein: CASSEDSGSLETQYF
clone size: -; J gene: TRBJ2-2; V gene: TRBV15; D gene: TRBD2; CDR3 DNA: TGTGCCACTTCCGGGGGGGGATACACCGGGGAGCTGTTTTTT; CDR3 protein: CATSGGGYTGELFF
clone size: -; J gene: TRBJ1-4; V gene: TRBV27; D gene: -; CDR3 DNA: TGTGCCAGCGGTAGGGGACGGCAGACTAATGAAAAACTGTTTTTT; CDR3 protein: CASGRGRQTNEKLFF
clone size: -; J gene: TRBJ2-1; V gene: TRBV6-6; D gene: -; CDR3 DNA: TGTGCCAGCAGTCCGGTGCGCTCCTACAATGAGCAGTTCTTC; CDR3 protein: CASSPVRSYNEQFF
clone size: once; J gene: TRBJ2-1; V gene: TRBV7-2; D gene: -; CDR3 DNA: TGTGCCAGCCCCTCAGGGGTACCTCCTCCCGTGGCTGAGCAGTTCTTC; CDR3 protein: CASPSGVPPPVAEQFF